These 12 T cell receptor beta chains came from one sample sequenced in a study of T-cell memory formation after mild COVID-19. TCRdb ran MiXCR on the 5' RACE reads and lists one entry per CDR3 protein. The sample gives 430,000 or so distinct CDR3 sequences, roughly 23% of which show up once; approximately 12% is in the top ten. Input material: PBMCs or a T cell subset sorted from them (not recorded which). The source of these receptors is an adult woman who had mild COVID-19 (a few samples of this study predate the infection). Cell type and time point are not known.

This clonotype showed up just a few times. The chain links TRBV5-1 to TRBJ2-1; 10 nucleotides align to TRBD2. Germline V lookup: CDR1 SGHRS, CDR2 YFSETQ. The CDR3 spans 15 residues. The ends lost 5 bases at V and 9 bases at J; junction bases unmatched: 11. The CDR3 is CASRPGLAVSSEQFF. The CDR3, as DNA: TGCGCCAGCAGACCTGGACTAGCGGTTAGTAGTGAGCAGTTCTTC.

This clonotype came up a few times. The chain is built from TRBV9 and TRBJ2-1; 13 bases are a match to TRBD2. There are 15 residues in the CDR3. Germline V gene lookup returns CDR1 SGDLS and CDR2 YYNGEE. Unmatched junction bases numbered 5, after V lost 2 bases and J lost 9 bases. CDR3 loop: CASSVGLAGDFEQFF. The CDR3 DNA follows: TGTGCCAGCAGCGTCGGACTAGCGGGAGATTTTGAGCAGTTCTTC.

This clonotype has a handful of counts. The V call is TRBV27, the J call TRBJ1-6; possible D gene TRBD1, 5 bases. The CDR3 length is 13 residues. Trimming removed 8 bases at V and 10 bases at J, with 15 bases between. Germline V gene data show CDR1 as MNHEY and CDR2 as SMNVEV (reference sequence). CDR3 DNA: TGTGCCAGCTCCGGGGGAAAGAACTCACCCCTCCACTTT. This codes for CASSGGKNSPLHF.

CDR3 in amino acids: CASSDTSGSYEQYF. The CDR3 DNA is TGTGCCAGCAGCGACACTAGCGGCTCCTACGAGCAGTACTTC. The chain has TRBV11-3 and TRBJ2-7; 8 bases are a match to TRBD2. The CDR3 length is 14 residues. Germline assignment: CDR1 SGHNT and CDR2 YENEEA. Trimming cost V 5 bases and J 0 bases; bases outside gene matches: 3.

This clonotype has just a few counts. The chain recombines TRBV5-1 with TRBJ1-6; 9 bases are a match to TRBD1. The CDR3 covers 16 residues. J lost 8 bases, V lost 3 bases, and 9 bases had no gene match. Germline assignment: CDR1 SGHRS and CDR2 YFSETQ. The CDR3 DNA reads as TGCGCCAGCAGCTACCGGACAGGGGCCCAATATTCACCCCTCCACTTT. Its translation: CASSYRTGAQYSPLHF.

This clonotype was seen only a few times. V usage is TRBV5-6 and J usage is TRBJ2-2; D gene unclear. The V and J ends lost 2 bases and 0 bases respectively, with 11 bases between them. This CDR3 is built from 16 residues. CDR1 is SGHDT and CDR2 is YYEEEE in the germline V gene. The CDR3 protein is CASSLGQASNTGELFF. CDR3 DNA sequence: TGTGCCAGCAGCTTAGGCCAGGCCTCGAACACCGGGGAGCTGTTTTTT.

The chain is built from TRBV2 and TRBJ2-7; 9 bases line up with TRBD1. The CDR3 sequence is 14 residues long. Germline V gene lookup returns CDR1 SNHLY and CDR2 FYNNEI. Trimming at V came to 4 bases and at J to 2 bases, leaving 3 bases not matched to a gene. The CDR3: CASSGTGEPYEQYF. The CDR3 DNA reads TGTGCCAGCAGTGGGACAGGGGAGCCCTACGAGCAGTACTTC.

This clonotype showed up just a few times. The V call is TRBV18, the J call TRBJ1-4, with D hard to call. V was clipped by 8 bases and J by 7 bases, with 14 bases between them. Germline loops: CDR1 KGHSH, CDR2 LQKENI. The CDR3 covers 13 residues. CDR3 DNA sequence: TGTGCCAGCCGCCAGGTCTGGGGTGAAAAACTGTTTTTT. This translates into CASRQVWGEKLFF.

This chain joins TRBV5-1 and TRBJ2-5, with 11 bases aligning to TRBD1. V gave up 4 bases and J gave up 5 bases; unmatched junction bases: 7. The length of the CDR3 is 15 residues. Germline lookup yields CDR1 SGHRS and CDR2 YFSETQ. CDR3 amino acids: CASSQGTGGWETQYF. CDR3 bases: TGCGCCAGCAGCCAAGGGACAGGGGGTTGGGAGACCCAGTACTTC. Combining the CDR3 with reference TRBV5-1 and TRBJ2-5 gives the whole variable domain KAGVTQTPRYLIKTRGQQVTLSCSPISGHRSVSWYQQTPGQGLQFLFEYFSETQRNKGNFPGRFSGRQFSNSRSEMNVSTLELGDSALYLCASSQGTGGWETQYFGPGTRLLVL.

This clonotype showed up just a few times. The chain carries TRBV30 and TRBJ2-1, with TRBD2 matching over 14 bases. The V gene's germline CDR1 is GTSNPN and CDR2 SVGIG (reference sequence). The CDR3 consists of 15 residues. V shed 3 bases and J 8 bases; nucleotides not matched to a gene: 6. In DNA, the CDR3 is TGTGCCTGGAGGGCTGGGGGACTAGCGGGGGATGAGCAGTTCTTC. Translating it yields CAWRAGGLAGDEQFF.

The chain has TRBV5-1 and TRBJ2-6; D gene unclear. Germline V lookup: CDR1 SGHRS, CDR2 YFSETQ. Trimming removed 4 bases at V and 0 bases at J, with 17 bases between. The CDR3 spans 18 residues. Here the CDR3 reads CASSTYYAPVSGANVLTF. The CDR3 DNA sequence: TGCGCCAGCAGCACCTACTACGCTCCTGTCTCTGGGGCCAACGTCCTGACTTTC.

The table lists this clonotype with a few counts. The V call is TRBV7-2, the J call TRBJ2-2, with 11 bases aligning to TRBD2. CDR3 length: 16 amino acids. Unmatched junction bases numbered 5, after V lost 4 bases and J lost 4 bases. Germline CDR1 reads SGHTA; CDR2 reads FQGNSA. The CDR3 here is CASSWLAGGSTGELFF. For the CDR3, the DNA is TGTGCCAGCAGCTGGTTAGCGGGAGGGAGCACCGGGGAGCTGTTTTTT.